Described below is a single TCR beta chain sequence and its context. Categorization into cohorts depended on clinical history that participants reported. These data are taken from a study of blood T cell repertoires in COVID-19. Study-wide context: Italy, Spain and the United States were the sources of the convalescent and acute COVID-19 samples.

The V end was cut by 5 bases, the J end by 1 base, with 11 bases between. The CDR3 totals 15 residues. Germline assignment: CDR1 MNHEY and CDR2 SVGAGI. Per the study methods: The authors estimated nucleated cell counts from reference gene primer amplification. Repertoires were generated with immunoSEQ multiplex PCR, while TCRdb's copy carries only in-frame clones and drops some. The DNA was the basis for D and trimming; V, J and clone size are from that table. The repertoire consists of a few hundred thousand clones, with around 86% occurring once and the leading ten covering 3.8%. The sample taken for sequencing was PBMCs or T cells enriched from blood (not recorded which). V usage is TRBV6-5 and J usage is TRBJ2-2, with a tentative D call TRBD1 (6 bases). The sequence was collected from a woman aged 40 to 50 with acute COVID-19. In nucleotides, the CDR3 is TGTGCCAGCAGTATCAGGGGACAGAACACCGGGGAGCTGTTTTTT. Its protein is CASSIRGQNTGELFF.